Shown below are 8 T cell receptor beta chains from a single sample sequenced in a study of blood T cell repertoires in COVID-19. Some clones are missing from TCRdb's copy, which holds only in-frame ones; the method was immunoSEQ multiplex PCR. This table has 330,000 or so clones, 87% appearing once. The sequenced material came from peripheral blood. The receptors originated from a man younger than 45 with COVID-19, enrolled during active disease.

The V gene is TRBV19, the J gene TRBJ1-1; D call uncertain. The V gene's germline CDR1 is LNHDA and CDR2 SQIVND (reference sequence). V was clipped by 3 bases and J by 4 bases, with 18 bases between them. This CDR3 spans 16 amino acids. The DNA of the CDR3 is TGTGCCAGTAGTATTGTCTCGATTAGAGGAGGCACTGAAGCTTTCTTT. Translation: CASSIVSIRGGTEAFF.

The chain is built from TRBV19 and TRBJ1-5; possible D gene TRBD1, 5 bases. The germline V gene has CDR1 LNHDA and CDR2 SQIVND (reference sequence). This CDR3 comprises 15 residues. The ends were cut back, 5 bases at V and 5 bases at J, with 16 bases in the middle. CDR3 sequence: CASSEQDNSYQPQHF. The CDR3 coding sequence is TGTGCCAGTAGTGAACAGGACAACTCCTATCAGCCCCAGCATTTT.

The chain is built from TRBV19 and TRBJ2-7; 7 positions agree with TRBD2. Germline CDR1 reads LNHDA; CDR2 reads SQIVND (reference sequence). The CDR3 extends over 11 amino acids. With 6 bases clipped from V and 10 bases from J, the junction kept 6 bases outside the gene matches. The CDR3 DNA sequence: TGTGCCAGTAGCGTGAGCGGGGAACAGTACTTC. Its translation is CASSVSGEQYF.

The chain couples TRBV19 to TRBJ2-7, with TRBD2 matching 10 bases. CDR1 and CDR2 from the germline V gene are LNHDA and SQIVND (reference sequence). V dropped 10 bases and J dropped 6; count of bases not matched to a gene: 9. The CDR3 runs 13 residues. In nucleotides, the CDR3 is TGTGCCACCAAGACTAGCGGGTTTACCGAGCAGTACTTC. Protein: CATKTSGFTEQYF.

The chain recombines TRBV7-9 with TRBJ2-4; D is undetermined. The CDR3 consists of 14 residues. V dropped 0 bases and J dropped 5 bases, with 8 bases sitting between them. CDR1 and CDR2 (germline): SEHNR, FQNEAQ (reference sequence). CDR3 residues: CASSLASTQNIQYF. Here the CDR3 DNA reads TGTGCCAGCAGCTTAGCGTCCACACAAAACATTCAGTACTTC.

The CDR3 is CASSTLISGEQYF. In DNA, the CDR3 is TGTGCCAGTAGTACCCTTATCTCGGGGGAGCAGTACTTC. This chain uses TRBV19 with TRBJ2-7; the D gene is possibly TRBD2 (5 bases). Germline CDR1 and CDR2: LNHDA and SQIVND (reference sequence). The CDR3 extends over 13 amino acids. Trimming removed 4 bases at V and 7 bases at J, with 14 bases between.

The CDR3 DNA reads TGTGCCAGCAGCCCCTGGTGGGGGGGCTCCTACAATGAGCAGTTCTTC. It is translated as CASSPWWGGSYNEQFF. The genes are TRBV9 and TRBJ2-1; 7 bases align to TRBD2. CDR1 is SGDLS, CDR2 YYNGEE, per germline. V lost 4 bases and J lost 0; bases outside the gene matches: 7. This CDR3 has 16 residues.

In this sample, this clone turned up once. CDR3: CASSLGGQNEQFF. The CDR3 nucleotides read TGTGCCAGCAGTTTGGGGGGGCAAAATGAGCAGTTCTTC. J is TRBJ2-1 and V is TRBV28, with a weak D call TRBD2 (7 bases). Germline CDR1 MDHEN, CDR2 SYDVKM. The CDR3 consists of 13 residues. V was pared by 3 bases and J by 7 bases, with 10 bases between.